These 17 T cell receptor beta chains were all obtained from the same sample, sequenced in a study of T cell changes during pregnancy in multiple sclerosis. This table comes from immunoSEQ multiplex PCR, and its TCRdb copy is limited to in-frame clones, with some not included. In the table there are 50,000 or so clones, 85% to 95% of which are singletons. The sample was CD4+ T cells from peripheral blood mononuclear cells, taken in the second trimester of pregnancy. The receptor source for this set is a female donor with multiple sclerosis, enrolled in a pregnancy study.

This chain joins TRBV11-1 and TRBJ2-7; possibly TRBD2 for D (6 bases). Germline V gives CDR1 SGHAT, CDR2 FQDESV (reference sequence). Trimming took off 5 bases at V and 6 bases at J, with 23 bases between the two ends. The CDR3 extends over 16 amino acids. This CDR3 reads CASSPTAGRSLGEQYF. As DNA, the CDR3 is TGTGCCAGCAGCCCAACCGCGGGACGGTCCCTAGGCGAGCAGTACTTC.

A few counts support this clone. V usage is TRBV2 and J usage is TRBJ1-1; D not certain. V lost 5 bases and J 11 bases, leaving 9 bases between the germline ends. This CDR3 has 10 amino acids. From germline, CDR1 is SNHLY and CDR2 FYNNEI. In DNA, the CDR3 is TGTGCCAGCAGTTTCGGAGGGGCTTTCTTT. It is translated as CASSFGGAFF.

In DNA form, the CDR3 reads TGTGCTAGTGGTTTGGACGTACGACAGGGTTATCAGCCCCAGCATTTT. It translates to CASGLDVRQGYQPQHF. V gene TRBV12-5 combines with J gene TRBJ1-5; 7 bases agree with TRBD1. This CDR3 has 16 amino acids. The germline V gene encodes CDR1 LGHNT and CDR2 FRNRAP. With 1 base clipped from V and 5 bases from J, the junction kept 8 bases outside the gene matches. Together with reference TRBV12-5 and TRBJ1-5, the CDR3 gives the full variable domain: DARVTQTPRHKVTEMGQEVTMRCQPILGHNTVFWYRQTMMQGLELLAYFRNRAPLDDSGMPKDRFSAEMPDATLATLKIQPSEPRDSAVYFCASGLDVRQGYQPQHFGDGTRLSIL.

Only one count was recorded for this clone. V and J are TRBV5-1 and TRBJ1-2, with D possibly TRBD1 on 5 matching bases. Between the trimmed V and J ends, which lost 4 bases and 3 bases, there was a span of 25 bases. CDR3 length: 18 residues. The germline CDR1 and CDR2 sequences are SGHRS and YFSETQ. This CDR3 is CASSARTKRTGRDYGYTF. CDR3 nucleotide sequence: TGCGCCAGCAGCGCTAGAACTAAGAGGACGGGCAGGGACTATGGCTACACCTTC.

This clone was seen more than once but under ten times. The V and J genes are TRBV6-6 and TRBJ2-3; TRBD2 is a possible D gene (5 bases). This CDR3 spans 14 amino acids. Looked up from germline, CDR1 is MNHNY and CDR2 is SVGAGI (reference sequence). The V gene lost 5 bases and the J gene lost 1 base, with 10 bases spanning the gap. CDR3 bases: TGTGCCAGCAGTGACCTGCGGGGCACAGATACGCAGTATTTT. This translates into CASSDLRGTDTQYF.

The chain couples TRBV19 to TRBJ2-2; 7 nucleotides align to TRBD2. The CDR3 length is 15 residues. Germline trimming cut 3 bases from V and 7 bases from J; bases unmatched to any gene: 8. Germline loops: CDR1 LNHDA, CDR2 SQIVND (reference sequence). The CDR3 sequence: CASSILAAVGGELFF. The CDR3 nucleotides read TGTGCCAGTAGTATCCTAGCGGCGGTTGGCGGGGAGCTGTTTTTT.

The chain recombines TRBV6-1 with TRBJ1-2; tentatively, D is TRBD1 (6 bases). Trimming took off 6 bases at V and 4 bases at J, with 24 bases between the two ends. The CDR3 has 17 amino acids. CDR1 MNHNS and CDR2 SASEGT come from the germline V gene. In nucleotides, the CDR3 is TGTGCCAGCAGCGAAAAAGGGTGGGACATAGTTGCCTATGGCTACACCTTC. Its translation is CASSEKGWDIVAYGYTF.

This chain connects TRBV29-1 to TRBJ1-4; D possibly corresponds to TRBD1 (6 bases). This CDR3 has 12 residues. The germline V gene has CDR1 SQVTM and CDR2 ANQGSEA. CDR3 DNA: TGCGCCTCAACAGGGCACGATGAAAAACTGTTTTTT. Its protein is CASTGHDEKLFF.

The chain employs TRBV5-6 and TRBJ1-5; no reliable D call. Between the trimmed V and J ends, which lost 1 base and 4 bases, there was a span of 9 bases. The CDR3 covers 14 residues. Germline V gene sequence: CDR1 SGHDT, CDR2 YYEEEE. The CDR3 sequence: CASSLTPGNQPQHF. CDR3 sequence (DNA): TGTGCCAGCAGCTTGACCCCCGGGAATCAGCCCCAGCATTTT.

V and J are TRBV7-8 and TRBJ2-5; D might be TRBD1 (7 bases). The V gene's germline CDR1 is SGHVS and CDR2 FQNEAQ. The CDR3 has 16 residues. Trimming removed 5 bases from V and 2 bases from J, with 18 bases in between. The CDR3 sequence is CASSIRQGGGQETQYF. As DNA, the CDR3 is TGTGCCAGCAGCATCCGACAGGGAGGAGGGCAAGAGACCCAGTACTTC.

This clone came up a few times. The V and J genes are TRBV2 and TRBJ1-1, with a tentative D call TRBD1 (5 bases). Germline CDR1 is SNHLY and CDR2 is FYNNEI. The ends were cut back, 6 bases at V and 0 bases at J, with 8 bases in the middle. There are 13 residues in the CDR3. The CDR3 DNA is TGTGCCAGCAGCGGGGGGATGAACACTGAAGCTTTCTTT. This encodes CASSGGMNTEAFF.

This clone showed up just once. The V call is TRBV19, the J call TRBJ1-5; no reliable D call. The CDR3 contains 13 residues. Germline lookup yields CDR1 LNHDA and CDR2 SQIVND (reference sequence). V gave up 7 bases and J gave up 7 bases, with 14 bases separating them. The CDR3: CASNEGGRQPQHF. CDR3 nucleotides: TGTGCCAGTAACGAGGGAGGACGACAGCCCCAGCATTTT.

This clone was seen once. V is TRBV15 and J is TRBJ2-1, with D possibly matching TRBD2 (5 bases). CDR3 length: 16 amino acids. CDR1 and CDR2 (germline): LNHNV, YYDKDF (reference sequence). V was cut by 5 bases and J by 9 bases, with 23 bases left in between. CDR3 in amino acids: CATSPAKGSVFIEQFF. The DNA for the CDR3 is TGTGCCACCAGCCCTGCCAAGGGTAGCGTGTTCATTGAGCAGTTCTTC. Variable domain in full (rest from reference TRBV15 and TRBJ2-1): DAMVIQNPRYQVTQFGKPVTLSCSQTLNHNVMYWYQQKSSQAPKLLFHYYDKDFNNEADTPDNFQSRRPNTSFCFLDIRSPGLGDTAMYLCATSPAKGSVFIEQFFGPGTRLTVL.

This chain joins TRBV14 and TRBJ2-1, with TRBD2 identical over 13 bases. The V segment lost 4 bases and the J segment 0 bases; nucleotides outside the gene matches: 6. Germline-derived CDR1 and CDR2 are SGHDN and FVKESK. The CDR3 is 18 residues long. The CDR3 DNA is TGTGCCAGCAGCCCCGGGACTAGCGGGATGTACTCCTACAATGAGCAGTTCTTC. Translated: CASSPGTSGMYSYNEQFF.

This sequence joins TRBV6-5 and TRBJ1-2; perhaps TRBD1 as D (5 bases). Germline-derived CDR1 and CDR2 are MNHEY and SVGAGI. The CDR3 extends over 16 amino acids. The V end was cut by 2 bases, the J end by 2 bases, with 15 bases between. The CDR3 protein is CASSYNAGGRNYGYTF. CDR3 in DNA: TGTGCCAGCAGTTACAACGCGGGGGGTAGAAACTATGGCTACACCTTC.

The chain couples TRBV5-4 to TRBJ2-7; 9 bases line up with TRBD1. The CDR3 sequence is 14 residues long. Germline lookup yields CDR1 SGHNT and CDR2 YYREEE (reference sequence). V lost 4 bases, J lost 5 bases, and 7 bases stayed unmatched. CDR3 sequence (DNA): TGTGCCAGCAGCGCGGACAGGGGTCGGAACGAGCAGTACTTC. It yields the protein CASSADRGRNEQYF.

The chain couples TRBV28 to TRBJ2-2; D unclear. Germline CDR1 MDHEN, CDR2 SYDVKM. The V end was cut by 7 bases, the J end by 0 bases, with 6 bases between. This CDR3 is 13 amino acids long. CDR3 region: CASTNTNTGELFF. The CDR3 DNA reads as TGTGCCAGCACCAACACGAACACCGGGGAGCTGTTTTTT.